These T cell receptor beta chains were read from a single sample in a study of blood T cell repertoires in COVID-19. Data came from immunoSEQ multiplex PCR; TCRdb stores just in-frame clones and leaves some out. The profile shows about 40,000 clones, 90% to 95% of them singletons. The material sequenced was peripheral blood. All receptors come from a woman aged 25 to 39 in a cohort sampled during active COVID-19. Each CDR3 is given with its conserved first and last residue. The order of the fields is D gene, J gene, V gene, clone size, CDR3 protein, CDR3 DNA. D genes are given only for firm matches. Rows give clone size only sometimes, using once, few, many, or a class for an expanded clone.

>TRBD1|TRBJ2-7|TRBV12-5|.
CASGLSRRTGVSYEQYF
TGTGCTAGTGGTTTGAGTCGACGGACAGGGGTTTCCTACGAGCAGTACTTC
>TRBD2|TRBJ2-1|TRBV2|.
CASSGRGGLAGVTFGGNEQFF
TGTGCCAGCAGTGGCCGCGGGGGACTAGCGGGAGTAACGTTTGGTGGAAATGAGCAGTTCTTC
>.|TRBJ1-2|TRBV19|few
CASSIRGGYGYTF
TGTGCCAGTAGTATTCGGGGTGGCTATGGCTACACCTTC
>.|TRBJ1-5|TRBV19|.
CASETGSNQPQHF
TGTGCCAGTGAAACAGGAAGCAATCAGCCCCAGCATTTT
>.|TRBJ2-1|TRBV20-1|.
CSAYFDNEQFF
TGCAGTGCCTACTTTGATAATGAGCAGTTCTTC
>.|TRBJ2-1|TRBV14|.
CASSQGTALGGEQFF
TGTGCCAGCAGCCAAGGAACGGCCCTAGGGGGTGAGCAGTTCTTC
>.|TRBJ1-5|TRBV2|few
CASSEMTGPYQPQHF
TGTGCCAGCAGTGAGATGACAGGACCGTATCAGCCCCAGCATTTT
>.|TRBJ2-2|TRBV27|once
CASSFRRGQGGELFF
TGTGCCAGCAGTTTCAGGAGGGGGCAGGGCGGGGAGCTGTTTTTT
>TRBD1|TRBJ1-5|TRBV9|.
CASSEGDRVGNQPQHF
TGTGCCAGCAGCGAGGGGGACAGGGTCGGCAATCAGCCCCAGCATTTT
>.|TRBJ2-1|TRBV5-1|.
CASSLEGERYNEQFF
TGCGCCAGCAGCTTGGAGGGGGAGCGATACAATGAGCAGTTCTTC
>TRBD1|TRBJ2-7|TRBV10-3|.
CAISESGQGNEQYF
TGTGCCATCAGTGAGTCTGGACAGGGGAACGAGCAGTACTTC